One and the same sample provided the 11 T cell receptor beta chains below, sequenced in a study of blood T cell repertoires in COVID-19. The data were produced by immunoSEQ multiplex PCR, yet TCRdb's version contains in-frame clones alone and is incomplete. Of 50,000 to 75,000 clones in the sample, 78% were seen once. Sample: peripheral blood. Receptors were obtained from a man aged 55-75 years with COVID-19, enrolled during active disease.

The V gene is TRBV6-5, the J gene TRBJ2-3, with 7 bases lining up with TRBD2. The CDR3 extends over 14 amino acids. Germline values: CDR1 MNHEY, CDR2 SVGAGI. V shed 4 bases and J 5 bases; nucleotides not matched to a gene: 6. CDR3 region: CASSSGLGGDTQYF. DNA for the CDR3: TGTGCCAGCAGTTCCGGACTAGGCGGAGATACGCAGTATTTT.

V is TRBV5-4 and J is TRBJ2-1, with 11 bases matching TRBD2. V trimming: 4 bases; J trimming: 1 base; junction bases outside the gene matches: 10. The germline V gene encodes CDR1 SGHNT and CDR2 YYREEE (reference sequence). The CDR3 extends over 18 amino acids. CDR3: CASSLVTSGGFSYNEQFF. The CDR3 DNA reads TGTGCCAGCAGCCTCGTCACTAGCGGGGGCTTTTCCTACAATGAGCAGTTCTTC.

The gene calls are TRBV7-2 and TRBJ1-4; a possible D gene is TRBD1 (5 bases). The V end was cut by 11 bases, the J end by 8 bases, with 21 bases between. Germline V gives CDR1 SGHTA, CDR2 FQGNSA. This CDR3 has 14 residues. The CDR3 nucleotides read TGTGCCTCTACACCTCCGGGGGTAGGCGAAAAACTGTTTTTT. This translates into CASTPPGVGEKLFF.

This clone has a handful of counts. The chain has TRBV4-2 and TRBJ2-2, with TRBD2 matching 11 bases. CDR1 and CDR2 (germline): LGHNA, YNFKEQ. The V and J ends lost 2 bases and 1 base, in that order; junction bases with no gene match: 3. The CDR3 runs to 17 residues. This chain's CDR3 is CASSQRLAGLNTGELFF. The CDR3 region has the DNA TGTGCCAGCAGCCAACGACTAGCGGGACTGAACACCGGGGAGCTGTTTTTT.

The chain uses TRBV28 and TRBJ2-5; TRBD1 agrees at 9 bases. Germline values: CDR1 MDHEN, CDR2 SYDVKM. V lost 8 bases to trimming and J lost 5 bases; unmatched junction nucleotides: 9. This CDR3 is built from 14 residues. CDR3 nucleotide sequence: TGTGCCAGCGGGTTACAGGGGGCGGGGGAGACCCAGTACTTC. Amino acids: CASGLQGAGETQYF.

The chain combines TRBV28 with TRBJ1-4; perhaps TRBD1 as D (6 bases). Per the germline V gene, CDR1 is MDHEN and CDR2 is SYDVKM. Trimming stripped 8 bases from V and 14 bases from J, with 15 bases between. CDR3 length: 11 residues. The CDR3 nucleotides read TGTGCCAGCGCTTTAACAGGGTACCTGTTTTTT. This encodes CASALTGYLFF.

This chain joins TRBV24-1 and TRBJ1-3; TRBD1 might be the D (6 bases). Germline assignment: CDR1 KGHDR and CDR2 SFDVKD. The CDR3 has 15 amino acids. The V end lost 5 bases, the J end lost 0 bases, and 10 bases lay between the germline ends. Here the CDR3 reads CATSAGQSSGNTIYF. The CDR3 DNA follows: TGTGCCACCAGTGCCGGACAGAGCTCTGGAAACACCATATATTTT.

V usage is TRBV5-1 and J usage is TRBJ2-1; the match to TRBD2 covers 7 bases. Germline CDR1 SGHRS, CDR2 YFSETQ. The CDR3 length is 14 residues. V lost 4 bases and J lost 15; bases outside the gene matches: 16. CDR3 loop: CASSPTLGGGMRFF. Here the CDR3 DNA reads TGCGCCAGCAGCCCAACCCTGGGGGGGGGTATGAGGTTCTTC.

The gene calls are TRBV5-4 and TRBJ2-7; 10 bases line up with TRBD1. The CDR3 spans 15 residues. J gave up 5 bases and V 4 bases, and 9 bases lay outside the gene matches. CDR1 is SGHNT, CDR2 YYREEE, per germline (reference sequence). The CDR3, as DNA: TGTGCCAGCAGCCTAGGACCGGGACAGGGGAACGAGCAGTACTTC. Translating gives CASSLGPGQGNEQYF.

This chain uses TRBV5-1 with TRBJ2-2, with 9 positions matching TRBD1. This CDR3 comprises 14 residues. CDR1 and CDR2 (germline): SGHRS, YFSETQ. The junction had 5 bases not matched to a gene; V was cut back by 3 bases and J by 8 bases. The CDR3 DNA sequence: TGCGCCAGCAGCTCACAGGGGGCGGTAGGGGAGCTGTTTTTT. Protein product: CASSSQGAVGELFF.

The J gene is TRBJ2-2, the V gene TRBV2, with D possibly TRBD2 on 6 matching bases. V lost 6 bases and J lost 7, with 18 bases in between. The CDR3 is 15 residues long. Looked up from germline, CDR1 is SNHLY and CDR2 is FYNNEI. The CDR3, as DNA: TGTGCCAGCAGGCCCATGGGGGGAAGGGTCGGGGAGCTGTTTTTT. The encoded protein is CASRPMGGRVGELFF.